This passage covers 25 T cell receptor beta chains from one sample sequenced in a study of shared clonotypes between healthy human individuals. Only in-frame clones appear in the TCRdb table, and some are missing; sequencing was by immunoSEQ multiplex PCR. The sample holds hundreds of thousands of clones, around 74% seen once. What was sequenced was memory CD4+ T cells sorted from blood. The subset: CD45RA-negative fraction. These receptors originate from a woman aged 25 to 39 in good health.

This clone has just a few counts. The chain links TRBV5-6 to TRBJ2-7, with a tentative D call TRBD1 (6 bases). Per the germline V gene, CDR1 is SGHDT and CDR2 is YYEEEE. V lost 7 bases, J lost 6 bases, and 20 bases lay in between. This CDR3 region has 14 residues. CDR3 coding DNA: TGTGCCAGCCAATTACGAGCAGGGGAAGGCGAGCAGTACTTC. Its protein is CASQLRAGEGEQYF.

This clone was seen only a few times. The rearrangement links TRBV5-1 to TRBJ2-5, with D perhaps TRBD2 (6 bases). The CDR3 covers 13 residues. V was cut by 4 bases and J by 2 bases, with 9 bases left in between. Germline V gene lookup returns CDR1 SGHRS and CDR2 YFSETQ. The CDR3 is CASSRGLQETQYF. The CDR3, as DNA: TGCGCCAGCAGCCGGGGGTTACAAGAGACCCAGTACTTC.

This clone came up many times. The V call is TRBV25-1, the J call TRBJ2-3; possible D gene TRBD1, 6 bases. V gave up 2 bases and J gave up 0 bases, with 12 bases separating them. This CDR3 is built from 16 residues. In germline, CDR1 is MGHDK, CDR2 SYGVNS. The CDR3 reads CASSESNRDSTDTQYF. The DNA of the CDR3 is TGTGCCAGCAGTGAAAGCAACAGGGATAGCACAGATACGCAGTATTTT.

This clone occurred a few times. Other DNA sequences from this sample encode an identical CDR3 as well. The J gene is TRBJ2-5, the V gene TRBV27; weak D call: TRBD1 (5 bases). The tail of the sequence fits TRBJ2-7 better, so the J call may be wrong. Germline V gives CDR1 MNHEY, CDR2 SMNVEV (reference sequence). The CDR3 extends over 14 amino acids. In DNA, the CDR3 is TGTGCCAGCAGTTTTAGCCAGGGCCCCTACGAGCAGTACTTC. This gives the protein CASSFSQGPYEQYF.

The chain employs TRBV5-1 and TRBJ1-1; D not certain. Trimming stripped 0 bases from V and 0 bases from J, with 12 bases between. CDR1 and CDR2 (germline): SGHRS, YFSETQ. The CDR3 extends over 16 amino acids. The CDR3: CASSLGTLAMNTEAFF. The DNA of the CDR3 is TGCGCCAGCAGCTTGGGGACCTTAGCCATGAACACTGAAGCTTTCTTT. The whole variable domain, filled in from reference TRBV5-1 and TRBJ1-1, reads KAGVTQTPRYLIKTRGQQVTLSCSPISGHRSVSWYQQTPGQGLQFLFEYFSETQRNKGNFPGRFSGRQFSNSRSEMNVSTLELGDSALYLCASSLGTLAMNTEAFFGQGTRLTVV.

This clone occurred a few times. This chain joins TRBV2 and TRBJ2-1, with D unclear. V lost 6 bases and J 11 bases, leaving 14 bases between the germline ends. CDR1 is SNHLY, CDR2 FYNNEI, per germline. This CDR3 comprises 12 residues. In DNA form, the CDR3 reads TGTGCCAGCAGCCCCAGCGAATCGAAGCAGTTCTTC. Amino acids: CASSPSESKQFF.

The V call is TRBV6-5, the J call TRBJ1-5, with 7 nucleotides matching TRBD1. This CDR3 contains 15 residues. The J segment lost 6 bases and the V segment lost 7 bases, leaving 12 bases of the junction unmatched. Germline lookup yields CDR1 MNHEY and CDR2 SVGAGI. The CDR3 spells CASMVRQGSSQPQHF. CDR3 DNA sequence: TGTGCCAGCATGGTGAGACAGGGTTCGAGTCAGCCCCAGCATTTT.

The chain combines TRBV5-5 with TRBJ2-6, with D possibly matching TRBD2 (6 bases). Trimming left V 6 bases short and J 0 bases short, with 16 bases between. Germline CDR1 is SGHKS and CDR2 is YYEKEE (reference sequence). CDR3 length equals 17 residues. CDR3 region: CASMRRAGPSGANVLTF. The CDR3 bases are TGTGCCAGCATGAGGAGGGCAGGCCCCTCTGGGGCCAACGTCCTGACTTTC.

With regard to this clone: The identical CDR3 is also encoded by other nucleotide sequences in the sample. The chain joins TRBV29-1 to TRBJ2-2; possibly TRBD1 for D (5 bases). The V end lost 4 bases, the J end lost 0 bases, and 9 bases lay between the germline ends. The germline V gene encodes CDR1 SQVTM and CDR2 ANQGSEA. The CDR3 contains 14 residues. The CDR3, as DNA: TGCAGCGTTGTTAGGGGCGCGAACACCGGGGAGCTGTTTTTT. Protein: CSVVRGANTGELFF.

The gene calls are TRBV30 and TRBJ2-3; perhaps D is TRBD1 or TRBD2 (5 bases each). With 4 bases removed from V and 0 bases from J, the gap between germline ends came to 11 bases. Germline CDR1 reads GTSNPN; CDR2 reads SVGIG (reference sequence). The CDR3 contains 14 residues. CDR3 sequence reads: CAWTRGESTDTQYF. CDR3 nucleotides: TGTGCCTGGACCCGAGGGGAGAGCACAGATACGCAGTATTTT.

The chain links TRBV28 to TRBJ1-2, with D possibly matching TRBD1 (5 bases). CDR1 and CDR2 from the germline V gene are MDHEN and SYDVKM. This CDR3 comprises 13 residues. V dropped 3 bases and J dropped 8 bases, with 13 bases sitting between them. CDR3 region: CASSLEGLSGYTF. CDR3 nucleotides: TGTGCCAGCAGTTTGGAGGGGCTGAGCGGCTACACCTTC.

This clone was seen many times. This chain connects TRBV6-4 to TRBJ1-1; possibly TRBD1 for D (6 bases). This CDR3 spans 13 amino acids. Germline V gene sequence: CDR1 MRHNA, CDR2 SNTAGT. The V end was cut by 4 bases, the J end by 2 bases, with 8 bases between. CDR3 nucleotides: TGTGCCAGCAGTGCAGGGGAAAACACTGAAGCTTTCTTT. It translates to CASSAGENTEAFF.

V and J are TRBV15 and TRBJ2-1, with 12 bases fitting TRBD2. Germline V gives CDR1 LNHNV, CDR2 YYDKDF (reference sequence). The length of the CDR3 is 15 residues. With V trimmed by 0 bases and J by 8 bases, 2 bases remained unmatched. The DNA for the CDR3 is TGTGCCACCAGCAGAGAGACTAGCGGGAGTGATGAGCAGTTCTTC. Protein: CATSRETSGSDEQFF.

The CDR3 sequence is CAISELGGEDYTF. Here the CDR3 DNA reads TGTGCCATCAGTGAGTTAGGGGGCGAAGACTACACCTTC. The V gene is TRBV10-3, the J gene TRBJ1-2; TRBD1 agrees at 7 bases. Germline V gene sequence: CDR1 ENHRY, CDR2 SYGVKD. The CDR3 is 13 residues long. The ends lost 1 base at V and 10 bases at J; junction bases unmatched: 6.

Comment on this clone: The identical CDR3 is also encoded by other nucleotide sequences in the sample. V and J are TRBV2 and TRBJ2-1; D remains ambiguous. The CDR3 is 11 residues long. Trimming left V 7 bases short and J 4 bases short, with 5 bases between. The germline CDR1 and CDR2 sequences are SNHLY and FYNNEI. The CDR3 is CASTGYNEQFF. The CDR3 DNA reads TGTGCCAGCACTGGGTACAATGAGCAGTTCTTC.

This clone was detected once. The V and J genes are TRBV7-2 and TRBJ2-1; D might be TRBD2 (6 bases). Deletions cut 0 bases from V and 9 bases from J, with 9 bases between. CDR3 length equals 13 residues. The V gene's germline CDR1 is SGHTA and CDR2 FQGNSA. The CDR3 DNA sequence: TGTGCCAGCAGCTTAGCCGGGCGGGGTGAGCAGTTCTTC. Its translation is CASSLAGRGEQFF. Full variable domain (remainder filled in from reference TRBV7-2 and TRBJ2-1): GAGVSQSPSNKVTEKGKDVELRCDPISGHTALYWYRQSLGQGLEFLIYFQGNSAPDKSGLPSDRFSAERTGGSVSTLTIQRTQQEDSAVYLCASSLAGRGEQFFGPGTRLTVL.

This rearrangement joins TRBV6-5 to TRBJ1-2; 8 bases are a match to TRBD1. Germline V gene sequence: CDR1 MNHEY, CDR2 SVGAGI. The CDR3 is 12 residues long. V lost 6 bases to trimming and J lost 7 bases; unmatched junction nucleotides: 4. Here the CDR3 reads CASRDRAVGYTF. The CDR3 DNA sequence: TGTGCCAGCAGGGACAGGGCTGTTGGCTACACCTTC.

The chain joins TRBV30 to TRBJ1-1; D uncertain. There are 14 residues in the CDR3. CDR1 and CDR2 (germline): GTSNPN, SVGIG (reference sequence). Trimming cost V 2 bases and J 0 bases, with 10 bases left between them. CDR3 in DNA: TGTGCCTGGAGTCCCCGTACAGTGAACACTGAAGCTTTCTTT. It translates to CAWSPRTVNTEAFF.

The V and J genes are TRBV6-1 and TRBJ2-7, with 7 bases that match TRBD2. The CDR3 contains 14 residues. With V trimmed by 2 bases and J by 2 bases, 3 bases remained unmatched. The germline V gene has CDR1 MNHNS and CDR2 SASEGT. CDR3 DNA sequence: TGTGCCAGCAGTGAAAACGGGAGGCCCTACGAGCAGTACTTC. The encoded protein is CASSENGRPYEQYF.

This clone was seen a handful of times. The rearrangement joins TRBV6-5 to TRBJ2-3; D is possibly TRBD1 or TRBD2 (5 bases each). The germline V gene has CDR1 MNHEY and CDR2 SVGAGI. This CDR3 comprises 15 residues. The germline V and J ends were trimmed by 5 bases and 6 bases, with 18 bases remaining between them. The CDR3 region is CASSRGHSEPDTQYF. CDR3 nucleotide sequence: TGTGCCAGCAGTCGGGGCCACAGTGAGCCCGATACGCAGTATTTT.

The V and J genes are TRBV5-1 and TRBJ1-2; 10 bases fit TRBD1. This CDR3 comprises 16 residues. Looked up from germline, CDR1 is SGHRS and CDR2 is YFSETQ. The trim removed 4 bases at V and 2 bases at J, leaving 8 bases unmatched. CDR3 in DNA: TGCGCCAGCAGCCCTCGGACAGGGGGAAAGAACTATGGCTACACCTTC. Its translation is CASSPRTGGKNYGYTF.

The rearrangement links TRBV30 to TRBJ1-5, with D hard to call. The germline CDR1 and CDR2 sequences are GTSNPN and SVGIG (reference sequence). The CDR3 loop spans 14 amino acids. The germline V and J ends were trimmed by 0 bases and 2 bases, with 8 bases remaining between them. CDR3 sequence: CAWSVLTGNQPQHF. The CDR3 DNA follows: TGTGCCTGGAGTGTACTGACGGGCAATCAGCCCCAGCATTTT.

This chain uses TRBV29-1 with TRBJ2-2; D perhaps matches TRBD2 (6 bases). Deletions cut 4 bases from V and 1 base from J, with 19 bases between. CDR1 and CDR2 (germline): SQVTM, ANQGSEA. This CDR3 has 17 amino acids. CDR3 loop: CSVGGLSSGQNTGELFF. CDR3 in DNA: TGCAGCGTTGGGGGCCTTAGTAGCGGACAGAACACCGGGGAGCTGTTTTTT.

In nucleotides, the CDR3 is TGTGCCACCAGCAGAGTCGGAACCTACGAGCAGTACTTC. Protein product: CATSRVGTYEQYF. The genes are TRBV15 and TRBJ2-7; D uncertain. Trimming took off 1 base at V and 2 bases at J, with 6 bases between the two ends. This CDR3 has 13 amino acids. Looked up from germline, CDR1 is LNHNV and CDR2 is YYDKDF (reference sequence).

This clone is a singleton in its sample. This chain connects TRBV7-9 to TRBJ2-7; D is unclear. The CDR3 is made up of 16 amino acids. CDR1 SEHNR and CDR2 FQNEAQ come from the germline V gene (reference sequence). Trimming removed 6 bases at V and 2 bases at J, with 20 bases between. CDR3 residues: CASSNSIRQLTYEQYF. Written as DNA, the CDR3 is TGTGCCAGCAGTAATTCGATCCGGCAGCTTACCTACGAGCAGTACTTC.